The rows below give T cell receptor beta chains drawn from one sample of a study of glioma-infiltrating T cells. One entry per CDR3 protein, called by TCRdb with MiXCR from the multiplex PCR reads. Here the sample spans about 190,000 distinct CDR3 sequences, more than 25% being singletons. The sequencing sample was made of glioma tissue, nonneoplastic brain tissue, or PBMCs (not recorded which). These receptors were taken from a human donor with low-grade glioma or glioblastoma, undergoing nonglioma brain surgery, or in good health (not recorded which). The conserved cysteine and the conserved F or W are not part of the CDR3 here.

v_gene: TRBV25-1; j_gene: TRBJ2-7; CDR3aa: ASSAGSYYEQY
v_gene: TRBV12-3/TRBV12-4; j_gene: TRBJ2-7; CDR3aa: ASSPTGSDYEQY
v_gene: TRBV19; j_gene: TRBJ2-3; CDR3aa: ASSIIASTDTQY
v_gene: TRBV27; j_gene: TRBJ2-2; CDR3aa: ASSRIGYTEELF
v_gene: TRBV5-1; j_gene: TRBJ1-2; CDR3aa: ASSLQGADYGYT
v_gene: TRBV5-4; j_gene: TRBJ1-3; CDR3aa: ASSLSSSGNTIY
v_gene: TRBV29-1; j_gene: TRBJ2-1; CDR3aa: SVDESGGAIEQF
v_gene: TRBV28; j_gene: TRBJ2-7; CDR3aa: ASSLSELEQY
v_gene: TRBV7-9; j_gene: TRBJ2-1; CDR3aa: ASSLGTVGFSYNEQF
v_gene: TRBV12-3/TRBV12-4; j_gene: TRBJ2-5; CDR3aa: ASSFYRVDRETQY
v_gene: TRBV6-2/TRBV6-3; j_gene: TRBJ2-7; CDR3aa: ASSSGAVYLGEQY
v_gene: TRBV11-1; j_gene: TRBJ2-7; CDR3aa: ASSLSDRDDYEQY
v_gene: TRBV20-1; j_gene: TRBJ2-3; CDR3aa: SARVDRTFTDTQY
v_gene: TRBV14; j_gene: TRBJ1-2; CDR3aa: ASSLGGSIYGYT
v_gene: TRBV5-1; j_gene: TRBJ1-2; CDR3aa: ASRERHGYT
v_gene: TRBV28; j_gene: TRBJ2-3; CDR3aa: ASYQGATDTQY
v_gene: TRBV6-5; j_gene: TRBJ2-6; CDR3aa: ASASGAPSSGANALT
v_gene: TRBV20-1; j_gene: TRBJ2-3; CDR3aa: SARDPLAGDPDTQY
v_gene: TRBV20-1; j_gene: TRBJ2-7; CDR3aa: SARPSGRLFGEQY
v_gene: TRBV12-3/TRBV12-4; j_gene: TRBJ1-2; CDR3aa: ASRPTGYYGYT
v_gene: TRBV3-1; j_gene: TRBJ2-1; CDR3aa: ASSHTGTSSYNEQF
v_gene: TRBV27; j_gene: TRBJ1-5; CDR3aa: ASSRTGGGQPQH
v_gene: TRBV20-1; j_gene: TRBJ2-7; CDR3aa: SARGTGALDEQY
v_gene: TRBV28; j_gene: TRBJ2-2; CDR3aa: ASSTSGNTGELF
v_gene: TRBV27; j_gene: TRBJ2-1; CDR3aa: ASSWSGTYNEQF
v_gene: TRBV12-3/TRBV12-4; j_gene: TRBJ2-1; CDR3aa: ASMSGRVGEQF
v_gene: TRBV11-1; j_gene: TRBJ2-3; CDR3aa: ASTTEMRVDTQY
v_gene: TRBV11-2; j_gene: TRBJ2-3; CDR3aa: ASSLVPGGTDTQY
v_gene: TRBV29-1; j_gene: TRBJ2-7; CDR3aa: SVTPLRGTYEQY
v_gene: TRBV6-1; j_gene: TRBJ2-7; CDR3aa: ASSFWGSYEQY
v_gene: TRBV7-9; j_gene: TRBJ2-7; CDR3aa: ASSLRTGGGYEQY
v_gene: TRBV14; j_gene: TRBJ2-1; CDR3aa: ASSQAKLGPYNEQF
v_gene: TRBV27; j_gene: TRBJ1-1; CDR3aa: ASSSRGLNTEAF
v_gene: TRBV28; j_gene: TRBJ1-2; CDR3aa: ASSLTGTGMVGGYGYT
v_gene: TRBV20-1; j_gene: TRBJ2-2; CDR3aa: SASKNANTGELF
v_gene: TRBV19; j_gene: TRBJ1-2; CDR3aa: ASSISAGGGNYGYT
v_gene: TRBV19; j_gene: TRBJ2-3; CDR3aa: ASSIARGTTDTQY
v_gene: TRBV7-2; j_gene: TRBJ2-3; CDR3aa: ASSLVLPADTQY
v_gene: TRBV12-3/TRBV12-4; j_gene: TRBJ2-3; CDR3aa: ASSFGVPDTQY
v_gene: TRBV7-3; j_gene: TRBJ2-7; CDR3aa: ASSLGQAISYEQY
v_gene: TRBV19; j_gene: TRBJ2-1; CDR3aa: ASSRLAAYNEQF
v_gene: TRBV7-8; j_gene: TRBJ1-2; CDR3aa: ASSATLQGYGYT
v_gene: TRBV12-3/TRBV12-4; j_gene: TRBJ1-6; CDR3aa: ASTNGGGGSLYNSPLH
v_gene: TRBV27; j_gene: TRBJ1-2; CDR3aa: ASSPQGDYSYT
v_gene: TRBV5-4; j_gene: TRBJ2-2; CDR3aa: VSSLVPTGELF
v_gene: TRBV27; j_gene: TRBJ1-1; CDR3aa: ASSLSLTENTKAF
v_gene: TRBV20-1; j_gene: TRBJ1-1; CDR3aa: SEVRDTEAF
v_gene: TRBV10-3; j_gene: TRBJ2-6; CDR3aa: AITARWVSGANVLT
v_gene: TRBV29-1; j_gene: TRBJ2-1; CDR3aa: SVPISGRAGEQF
v_gene: TRBV7-8; j_gene: TRBJ2-1; CDR3aa: ASSLARVATKYNEQF
v_gene: TRBV11-2; j_gene: TRBJ2-1; CDR3aa: ASSLGGSRSYNEQF
v_gene: TRBV18; j_gene: TRBJ2-7; CDR3aa: ASSPLQGEEQY